One and the same sample provided the 20 T cell receptor beta chains below, sequenced in a study of blood T cell repertoires in COVID-19. The method was immunoSEQ multiplex PCR; TCRdb's version includes in-frame clones alone and lacks a portion of them. The table shows just under 90,000 clones, with 85% to 95% occurring only once. The sequenced sample consisted of peripheral blood. These receptor sequences come from a man in his fifties or sixties with acute or convalescent COVID-19.

The chain is built from TRBV27 and TRBJ2-1; D unresolved. Germline CDR1 reads MNHEY; CDR2 reads SMNVEV (reference sequence). The V end lost 4 bases, the J end lost 3 bases, and 10 bases lay between the germline ends. The CDR3 has 14 residues. Written as DNA, the CDR3 is TGTGCCAGCAGTTCCTCAACTCACTACAATGAGCAGTTCTTC. This gives the protein CASSSSTHYNEQFF.

The gene calls are TRBV21-1 and TRBJ1-5; no DNA check was done on the table's D call, TRBD1. TRBV21-1 is termed a pseudogene. The CDR3 totals 14 residues. The DNA for the CDR3 is TGTGCCAGCAGCCCGCGACAGGGCAATCAGCCCCAGCATTTT. Its protein product is CASSPRQGNQPQHF.

This rearrangement joins TRBV13 to TRBJ2-2, with a weak D call TRBD1 (5 bases). The germline V gene has CDR1 PRHDT and CDR2 FYEKMQ (reference sequence). This CDR3 has 20 residues. The V end lost 5 bases, the J end lost 2 bases, and 27 bases lay between the germline ends. The CDR3 protein is CASSRGPSARPERNTGELFF. The CDR3 nucleotides read TGTGCCAGCAGCAGGGGTCCCTCCGCTAGGCCCGAGAGAAACACCGGGGAGCTGTTTTTT.

The chain joins TRBV29-1 to TRBJ1-2; tentative D call: TRBD1 (5 bases). The V and J ends lost 0 bases and 3 bases respectively, with 11 bases between them. Germline CDR1 is SQVTM and CDR2 is ANQGSEA. CDR3 length: 14 residues. In DNA form, the CDR3 reads TGCAGCGTTGAAGATAGGCAGGGCCACTATGGCTACACCTTC. Its translation is CSVEDRQGHYGYTF.

V gene TRBV25-1 combines with J gene TRBJ2-3; 9 positions agree with TRBD2. The germline V gene encodes CDR1 MGHDK and CDR2 SYGVNS. The CDR3 runs 15 residues. Losses at the gene ends were 0 bases for V and 8 bases for J; bases not matched to a gene: 6. The DNA of the CDR3 is TGTGCCAGCAGTGAATATCGCGGGGGGGAGGGTACGCAGTATTTT. Its protein is CASSEYRGGEGTQYF.

This rearrangement joins TRBV27 to TRBJ1-6; D is uncertain. V was shortened by 3 bases and J by 10 bases, with 7 bases between the two germline ends. The germline V gene encodes CDR1 MNHEY and CDR2 SMNVEV (reference sequence). This CDR3 has 12 amino acids. The DNA for the CDR3 is TGTGCCAGCAGTTTTCCCAGGTCACCCCTCCACTTT. Protein: CASSFPRSPLHF.

The sample holds a few counts of this clone. This chain links TRBV7-2 with TRBJ1-2, with 9 positions matching TRBD1. V dropped 5 bases and J dropped 3; count of bases not matched to a gene: 7. The germline gives CDR1 SGHTA, CDR2 FQGNSA. The CDR3 loop spans 15 amino acids. CDR3 residues: CASSQPGQGDYGYTF. The CDR3 DNA follows: TGTGCCAGCAGCCAGCCGGGACAGGGAGACTATGGCTACACCTTC.

This clone appeared a single time. The chain employs TRBV28 and TRBJ2-1; 9 bases align to TRBD2. Germline V gene data show CDR1 as MDHEN and CDR2 as SYDVKM. The CDR3 is 14 amino acids. The V gene end was trimmed by 10 bases and the J gene end by 2 bases; junction bases not matched to a gene: 6. The CDR3 reads CATLAGETYNEQFF. The CDR3 bases are TGTGCCACCTTAGCGGGAGAAACCTACAATGAGCAGTTCTTC.

This chain joins TRBV29-1 and TRBJ1-1; the match to TRBD1 covers 8 bases. Germline lookup yields CDR1 SQVTM and CDR2 ANQGSEA. Losses at the gene ends were 7 bases for V and 4 bases for J; bases not matched to a gene: 17. This CDR3 has 16 amino acids. The CDR3 reads CSADRMTGATRTEAFF. In DNA form, the CDR3 reads TGCAGCGCCGATAGAATGACAGGGGCCACCCGCACTGAAGCTTTCTTT.

The chain has TRBV3-1 (or the pseudogene TRBV3-2) and TRBJ2-7; tentatively, D is TRBD2 (5 bases). With 5 bases removed from V and 5 bases from J, the gap between germline ends came to 19 bases. The CDR3 totals 15 residues. CDR1 LGHDT and CDR2 YNNKEL come from the germline V gene (reference sequence). CDR3 in DNA: TGTGCCAGCAGCGACGATCGAGGGAACCCCAACGAGCAGTACTTC. Translation gives CASSDDRGNPNEQYF.

The chain combines TRBV7-2 with TRBJ1-1, with TRBD1 identical over 7 bases. V shed 5 bases, J shed 12 bases, and the junction held 12 bases outside the gene matches. This CDR3 spans 13 amino acids. Germline V lookup: CDR1 SGHTA, CDR2 FQGNSA. The CDR3 protein is CASSQTAGGGSFF. Here the CDR3 DNA reads TGTGCCAGCAGCCAAACTGCAGGGGGTGGATCTTTCTTT.

The chain uses TRBV30 and TRBJ2-7; TRBD2 agrees at 10 bases. Germline-derived CDR1 and CDR2 are GTSNPN and SVGIG (reference sequence). The CDR3 has 16 amino acids. J was trimmed by 7 bases and V by 3 bases; bases with no gene match: 15. The CDR3 sequence is CAWSGLAGVGRREQYF. CDR3 in DNA: TGTGCCTGGAGCGGGCTAGCGGGAGTTGGGAGGAGGGAGCAGTACTTC.

This clone occurred once. The chain has TRBV28 and TRBJ2-3; 8 nucleotides agree with TRBD2. This CDR3 region has 15 residues. V dropped 3 bases and J dropped 2; count of bases not matched to a gene: 4. The germline V gene has CDR1 MDHEN and CDR2 SYDVKM. The CDR3: CASSFRGRPTDTQYF. In DNA form, the CDR3 reads TGTGCCAGCAGTTTTCGCGGGAGGCCCACAGATACGCAGTATTTT.

This clone came up a few times. This chain uses TRBV6-2 or TRBV6-3 with TRBJ1-5, with unresolved D. The ends were cut back, 2 bases at V and 6 bases at J, with 5 bases in the middle. This CDR3 spans 12 amino acids. In germline, CDR1 is MNHEY, CDR2 SVGEGT. CDR3 in DNA: TGTGCCAGCAGTTACCCGGGTCAGCCCCAGCATTTT. Translated, it gives CASSYPGQPQHF.

The rearrangement joins TRBV6-6 to TRBJ2-1, with TRBD2 matching 8 bases. The CDR3 has 16 amino acids. The trim removed 6 bases at V and 3 bases at J, leaving 10 bases unmatched. The germline V gene has CDR1 MNHNY and CDR2 SVGAGI (reference sequence). The CDR3 region is CASRHPLSGDYNEQFF. CDR3 DNA: TGTGCCAGCAGACACCCCCTTAGCGGGGACTACAATGAGCAGTTCTTC.

J is TRBJ2-2 and V is TRBV18; 12 nucleotides agree with TRBD2. The germline gives CDR1 KGHSH, CDR2 LQKENI. The CDR3 runs 14 residues. The V segment lost 8 bases and the J segment 8 bases; nucleotides outside the gene matches: 6. The CDR3 loop is CASTTSGSTGELFF. CDR3 sequence (DNA): TGTGCCAGCACGACTAGCGGGAGTACGGGGGAGCTGTTTTTT. Together with reference TRBV18 and TRBJ2-2, the CDR3 gives the full variable domain: NAGVMQNPRHLVRRRGQEARLRCSPMKGHSHVYWYRQLPEEGLKFMVYLQKENIIDESGMPKERFSAEFPKEGPSILRIQQVVRGDSAAYFCASTTSGSTGELFFGEGSRLTVL.

The gene calls are TRBV5-1 and TRBJ2-3, with a tentative D call TRBD1 (5 bases). Germline V CDR1 and CDR2: SGHRS, YFSETQ. The V end was cut by 0 bases, the J end by 6 bases, with 8 bases between. This CDR3 is 13 amino acids long. CDR3: CASSLGQLDTQYF. The CDR3 DNA is TGCGCCAGCAGCTTGGGACAGCTGGATACGCAGTATTTT.

V and J are TRBV18 and TRBJ1-2, with 10 bases aligning to TRBD1. CDR1 KGHSH and CDR2 LQKENI come from the germline V gene. V was pared by 2 bases and J by 8 bases, with 5 bases of the junction left unmatched. The CDR3 runs 14 residues. Here the CDR3 reads CASSPGTGAEGYTF. The CDR3 bases are TGTGCCAGCTCACCAGGGACAGGGGCGGAGGGCTACACCTTC.

V gene TRBV4-3 combines with J gene TRBJ2-3, with 8 bases that match TRBD2. Germline CDR1 LGHNA, CDR2 YSLEER. This CDR3 has 15 residues. The ends lost 0 bases at V and 1 base at J; junction bases unmatched: 0. CDR3 loop: CASSQEAGGTDTQYF. The CDR3, as DNA: TGCGCCAGCAGCCAAGAAGCGGGAGGCACAGATACGCAGTATTTT.

This clone turned up a few times. The chain links TRBV7-2 to TRBJ1-1; D not certain. V lost 2 bases and J 4 bases, leaving 20 bases between the germline ends. This CDR3 is built from 17 residues. Germline values: CDR1 SGHTA, CDR2 FQGNSA. The CDR3 DNA reads TGTGCCAGCAGCTTACCCCAGAATAATAGAAGGAGCACTGAAGCTTTCTTT. Residues: CASSLPQNNRRSTEAFF.